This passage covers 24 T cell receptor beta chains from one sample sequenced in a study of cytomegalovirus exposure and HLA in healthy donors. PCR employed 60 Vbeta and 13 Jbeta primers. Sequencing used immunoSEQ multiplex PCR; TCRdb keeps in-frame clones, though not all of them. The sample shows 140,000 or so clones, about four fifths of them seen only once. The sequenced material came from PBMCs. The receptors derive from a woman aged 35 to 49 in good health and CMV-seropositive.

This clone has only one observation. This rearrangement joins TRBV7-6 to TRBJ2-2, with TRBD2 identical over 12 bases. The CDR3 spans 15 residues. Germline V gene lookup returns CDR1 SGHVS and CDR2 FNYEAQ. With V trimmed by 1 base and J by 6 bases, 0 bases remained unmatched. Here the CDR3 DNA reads TGTGCCAGCAGCTTAGGACTAGCGGGAGCCGGGGAGCTGTTTTTT. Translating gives CASSLGLAGAGELFF. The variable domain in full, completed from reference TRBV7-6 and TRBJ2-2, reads GAGVSQSPRYKVTKRGQDVALRCDPISGHVSLYWYRQALGQGPEFLTYFNYEAQQDKSGLPNDRFSAERPEGSISTLTIQRTEQRDSAMYRCASSLGLAGAGELFFGEGSRLTVL.

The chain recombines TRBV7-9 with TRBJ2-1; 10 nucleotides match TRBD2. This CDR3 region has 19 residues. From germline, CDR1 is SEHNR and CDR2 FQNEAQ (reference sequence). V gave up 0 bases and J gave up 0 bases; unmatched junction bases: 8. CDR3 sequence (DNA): TGTGCCAGCAGCTTAGCGTGGCTAGCGGGGGCTCTCTCCTACAATGAGCAGTTCTTC. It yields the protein CASSLAWLAGALSYNEQFF. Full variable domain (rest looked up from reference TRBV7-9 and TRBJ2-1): DTGVSQNPRHKITKRGQNVTFRCDPISEHNRLYWYRQTLGQGPEFLTYFQNEAQLEKSRLLSDRFSAERPKGSFSTLEIQRTEQGDSAMYLCASSLAWLAGALSYNEQFFGPGTRLTVL.

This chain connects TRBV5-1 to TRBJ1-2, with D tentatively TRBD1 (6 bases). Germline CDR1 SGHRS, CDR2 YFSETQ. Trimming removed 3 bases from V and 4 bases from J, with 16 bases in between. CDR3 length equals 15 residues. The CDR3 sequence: CASSSSGAFFYGYTF. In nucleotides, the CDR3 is TGCGCCAGCAGCTCCTCAGGGGCCTTCTTCTATGGCTACACCTTC.

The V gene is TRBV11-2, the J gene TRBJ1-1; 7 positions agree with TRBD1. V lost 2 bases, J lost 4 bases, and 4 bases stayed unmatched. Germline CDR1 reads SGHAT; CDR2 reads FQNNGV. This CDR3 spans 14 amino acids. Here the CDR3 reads CASSLNRGGTEAFF. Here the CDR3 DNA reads TGTGCCAGCAGCTTAAACAGGGGTGGCACTGAAGCTTTCTTT.

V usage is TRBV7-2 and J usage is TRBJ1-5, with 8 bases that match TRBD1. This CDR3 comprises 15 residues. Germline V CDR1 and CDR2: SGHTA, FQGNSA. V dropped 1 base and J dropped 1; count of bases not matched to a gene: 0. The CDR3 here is CASSLGQGSNQPQHF. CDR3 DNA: TGTGCCAGCAGCTTAGGACAGGGGAGCAATCAGCCCCAGCATTTT.

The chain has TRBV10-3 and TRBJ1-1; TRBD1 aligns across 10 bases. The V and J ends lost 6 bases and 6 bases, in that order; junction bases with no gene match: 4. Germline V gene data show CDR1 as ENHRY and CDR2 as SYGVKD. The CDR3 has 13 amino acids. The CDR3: CAISGTGDAEAFF. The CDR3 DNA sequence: TGTGCCATCAGCGGGACAGGGGACGCTGAAGCTTTCTTT.

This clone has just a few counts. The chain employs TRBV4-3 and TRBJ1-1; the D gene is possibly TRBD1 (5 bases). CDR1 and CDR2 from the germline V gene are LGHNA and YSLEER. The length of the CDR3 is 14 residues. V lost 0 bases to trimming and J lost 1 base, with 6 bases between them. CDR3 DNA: TGCGCCAGCAGCCAAGAGCAGGGGAACACTGAAGCTTTCTTT. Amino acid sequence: CASSQEQGNTEAFF.

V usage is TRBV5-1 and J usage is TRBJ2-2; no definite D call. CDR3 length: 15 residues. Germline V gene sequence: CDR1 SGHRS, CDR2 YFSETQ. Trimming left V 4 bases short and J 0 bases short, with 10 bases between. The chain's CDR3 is CASSPGYSNTGELFF. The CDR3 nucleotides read TGCGCCAGCAGCCCAGGCTACTCGAACACCGGGGAGCTGTTTTTT.

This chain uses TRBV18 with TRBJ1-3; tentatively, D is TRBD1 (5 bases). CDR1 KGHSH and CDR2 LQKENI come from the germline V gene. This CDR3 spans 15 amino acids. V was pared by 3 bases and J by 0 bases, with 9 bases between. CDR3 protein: CASSPGTSSGNTIYF. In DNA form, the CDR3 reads TGTGCCAGCTCACCCGGGACTTCCTCTGGAAACACCATATATTTT.

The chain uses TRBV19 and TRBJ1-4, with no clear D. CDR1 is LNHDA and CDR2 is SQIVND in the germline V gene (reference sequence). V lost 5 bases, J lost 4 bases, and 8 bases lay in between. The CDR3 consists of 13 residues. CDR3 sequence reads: CASSLTSNEKLFF. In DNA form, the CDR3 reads TGTGCCAGTAGTTTGACAAGTAATGAAAAACTGTTTTTT.

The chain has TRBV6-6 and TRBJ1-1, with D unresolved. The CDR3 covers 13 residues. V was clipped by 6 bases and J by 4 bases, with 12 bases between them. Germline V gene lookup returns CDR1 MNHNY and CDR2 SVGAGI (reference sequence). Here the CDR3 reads CASSPREVTEAFF. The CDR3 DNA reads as TGTGCCAGCAGCCCACGGGAGGTCACTGAAGCTTTCTTT.

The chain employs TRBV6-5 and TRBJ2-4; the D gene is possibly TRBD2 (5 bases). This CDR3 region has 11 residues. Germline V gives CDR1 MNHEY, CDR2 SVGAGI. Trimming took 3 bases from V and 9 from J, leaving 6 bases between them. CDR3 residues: CASSYRGIQYF. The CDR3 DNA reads TGTGCCAGCAGTTATCGGGGCATTCAGTACTTC.

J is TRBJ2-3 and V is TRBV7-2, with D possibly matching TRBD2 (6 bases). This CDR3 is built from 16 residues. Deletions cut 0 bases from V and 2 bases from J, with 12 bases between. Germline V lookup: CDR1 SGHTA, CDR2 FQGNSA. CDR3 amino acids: CASSLAAGRLTDTQYF. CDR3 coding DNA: TGTGCCAGCAGCTTAGCGGCGGGGCGACTCACAGATACGCAGTATTTT.

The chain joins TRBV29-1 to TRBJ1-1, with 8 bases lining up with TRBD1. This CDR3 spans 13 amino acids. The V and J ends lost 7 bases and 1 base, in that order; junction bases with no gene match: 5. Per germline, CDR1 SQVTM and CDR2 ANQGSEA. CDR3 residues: CSARTGKNTEAFF. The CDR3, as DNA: TGCAGCGCCAGGACAGGGAAGAACACTGAAGCTTTCTTT. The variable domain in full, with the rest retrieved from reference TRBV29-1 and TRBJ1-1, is SAVISQKPSRDICQRGTSLTIQCQVDSQVTMMFWYRQQPGQSLTLIATANQGSEATYESGFVIDKFPISRPNLTFSTLTVSNMSPEDSSIYLCSARTGKNTEAFFGQGTRLTVV.

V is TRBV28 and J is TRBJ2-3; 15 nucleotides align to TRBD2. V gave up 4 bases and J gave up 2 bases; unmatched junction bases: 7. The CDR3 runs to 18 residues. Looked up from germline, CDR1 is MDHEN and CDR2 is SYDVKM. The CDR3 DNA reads TGTGCCAGCAGTTGGGGACTAGCGGGGGGTTTCTACACAGATACGCAGTATTTT. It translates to CASSWGLAGGFYTDTQYF. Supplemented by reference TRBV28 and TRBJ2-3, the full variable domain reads DVKVTQSSRYLVKRTGEKVFLECVQDMDHENMFWYRQDPGLGLRLIYFSYDVKMKEKGDIPEGYSVSREKKERFSLILESASTNQTSMYLCASSWGLAGGFYTDTQYFGPGTRLTVL.

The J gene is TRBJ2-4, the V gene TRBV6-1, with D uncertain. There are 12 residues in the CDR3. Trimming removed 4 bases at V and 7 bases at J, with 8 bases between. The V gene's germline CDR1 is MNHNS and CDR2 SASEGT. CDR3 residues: CASSVSRNIQYF. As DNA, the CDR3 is TGTGCCAGCAGTGTTTCCCGGAACATTCAGTACTTC.

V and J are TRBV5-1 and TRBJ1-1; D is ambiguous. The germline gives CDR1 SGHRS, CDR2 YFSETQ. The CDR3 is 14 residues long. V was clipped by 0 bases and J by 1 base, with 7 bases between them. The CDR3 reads CASSLGGRNTEAFF. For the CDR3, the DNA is TGCGCCAGCAGCTTGGGAGGGAGGAACACTGAAGCTTTCTTT.

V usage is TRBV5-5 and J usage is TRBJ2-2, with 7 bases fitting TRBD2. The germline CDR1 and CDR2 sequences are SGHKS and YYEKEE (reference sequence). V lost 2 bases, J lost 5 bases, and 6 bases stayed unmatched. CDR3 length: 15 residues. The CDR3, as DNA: TGTGCCAGCAGCTTTCGGGGGGTTCAGACCGGGGAGCTGTTTTTT. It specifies CASSFRGVQTGELFF.

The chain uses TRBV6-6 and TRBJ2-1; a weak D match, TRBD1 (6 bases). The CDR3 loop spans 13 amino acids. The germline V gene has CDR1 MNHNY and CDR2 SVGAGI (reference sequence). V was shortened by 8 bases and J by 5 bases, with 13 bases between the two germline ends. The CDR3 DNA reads TGTGCCAGCGTCTTAACAGGGAACAATGAGCAGTTCTTC. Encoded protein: CASVLTGNNEQFF.

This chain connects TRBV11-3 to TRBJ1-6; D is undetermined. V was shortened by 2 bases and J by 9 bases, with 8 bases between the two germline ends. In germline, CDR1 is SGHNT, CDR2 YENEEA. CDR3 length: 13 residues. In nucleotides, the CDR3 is TGTGCCAGCAGCTTATCCCCAGTTTCACCCCTCCACTTT. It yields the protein CASSLSPVSPLHF.

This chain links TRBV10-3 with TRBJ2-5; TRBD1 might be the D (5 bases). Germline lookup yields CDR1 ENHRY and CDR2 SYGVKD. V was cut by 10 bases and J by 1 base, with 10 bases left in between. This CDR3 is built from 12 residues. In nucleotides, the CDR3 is TGTGCCACCCAGGGAATCCAAGAGACCCAGTACTTC. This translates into CATQGIQETQYF.

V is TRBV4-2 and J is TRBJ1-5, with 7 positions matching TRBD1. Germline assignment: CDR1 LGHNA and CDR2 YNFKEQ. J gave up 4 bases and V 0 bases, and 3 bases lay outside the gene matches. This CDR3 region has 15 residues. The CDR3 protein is CASSQESGGNQPQHF. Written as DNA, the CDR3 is TGTGCCAGCAGCCAAGAGTCAGGGGGAAATCAGCCCCAGCATTTT.

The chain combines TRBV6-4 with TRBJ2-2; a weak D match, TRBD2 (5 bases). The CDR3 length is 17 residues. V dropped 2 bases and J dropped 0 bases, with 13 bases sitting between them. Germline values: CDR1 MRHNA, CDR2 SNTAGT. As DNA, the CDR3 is TGTGCCAGCAGTGACAAGGGAGTTGGTTCGAACACCGGGGAGCTGTTTTTT. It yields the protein CASSDKGVGSNTGELFF.

The CDR3 region is CASSSQGLMNTEAFF. The CDR3 nucleotides read TGTGCCAGCAGTTCACAGGGGCTGATGAACACTGAAGCTTTCTTT. This chain joins TRBV27 and TRBJ1-1, with 7 nucleotides matching TRBD1. Germline CDR1 reads MNHEY; CDR2 reads SMNVEV (reference sequence). The CDR3 covers 15 residues. Trimming cost V 4 bases and J 0 bases; bases outside gene matches: 5.